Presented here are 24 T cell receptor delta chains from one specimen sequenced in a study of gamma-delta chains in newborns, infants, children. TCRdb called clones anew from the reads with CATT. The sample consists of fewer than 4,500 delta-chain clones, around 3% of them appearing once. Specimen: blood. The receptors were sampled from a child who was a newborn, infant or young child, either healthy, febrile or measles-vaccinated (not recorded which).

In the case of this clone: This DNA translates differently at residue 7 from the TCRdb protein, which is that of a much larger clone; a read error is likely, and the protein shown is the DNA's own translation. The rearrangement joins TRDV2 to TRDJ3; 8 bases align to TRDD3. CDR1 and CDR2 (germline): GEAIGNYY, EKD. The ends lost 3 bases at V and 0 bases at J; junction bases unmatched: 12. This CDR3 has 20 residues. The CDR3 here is CACDYTRGYWGSWDTRQMFF. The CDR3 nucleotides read TGTGCCTGTGACTATACTAGGGGATACTGGGGCTCCTGGGACACCCGACAGATGTTTTTC.

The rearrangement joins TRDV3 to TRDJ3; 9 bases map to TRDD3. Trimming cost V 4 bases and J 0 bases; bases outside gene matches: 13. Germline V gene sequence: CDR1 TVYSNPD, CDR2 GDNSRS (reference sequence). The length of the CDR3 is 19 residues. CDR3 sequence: CAWHTGGQVGSWDTRQMFF. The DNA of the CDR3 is TGTGCCTGGCATACTGGGGGACAGGTCGGCTCCTGGGACACCCGACAGATGTTTTTC. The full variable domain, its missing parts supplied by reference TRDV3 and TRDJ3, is CDKVTQSSPDQTVASGSEVVLLCTYDTVYSNPDLFWYRIRPDYSFQFVFYGDNSRSEGADFTQGRFSVKHILTQKAFHLVISPVRTEDSATYYCAWHTGGQVGSWDTRQMFFGTGIKLFVEP.

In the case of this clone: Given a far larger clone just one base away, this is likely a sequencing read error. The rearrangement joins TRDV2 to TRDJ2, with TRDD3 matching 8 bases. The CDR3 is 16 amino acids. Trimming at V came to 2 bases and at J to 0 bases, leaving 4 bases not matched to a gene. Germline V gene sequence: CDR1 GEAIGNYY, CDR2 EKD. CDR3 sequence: CACDILGGTLTAQLFF. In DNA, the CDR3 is TGTGCCTGTGACATACTGGGGGGTACTTTGACAGCACAACTCTTCTTT.

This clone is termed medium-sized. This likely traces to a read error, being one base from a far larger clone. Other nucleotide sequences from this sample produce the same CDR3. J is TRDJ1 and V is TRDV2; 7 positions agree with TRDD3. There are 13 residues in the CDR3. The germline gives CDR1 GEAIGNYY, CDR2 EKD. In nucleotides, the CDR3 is TGTGCCTGTGACACCTGGGGGACCGATAAACTCATCTTC. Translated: CACDTWGTDKLIF.

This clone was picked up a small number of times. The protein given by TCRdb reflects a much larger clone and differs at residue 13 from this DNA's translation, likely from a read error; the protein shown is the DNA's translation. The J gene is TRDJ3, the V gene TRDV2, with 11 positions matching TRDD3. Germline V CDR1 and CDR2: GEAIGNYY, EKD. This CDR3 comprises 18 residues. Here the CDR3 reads CACDTGGYGTWDIRQMFF. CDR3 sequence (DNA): TGTGCCTGTGACACTGGGGGATACGGAACCTGGGACATCCGACAGATGTTTTTC.

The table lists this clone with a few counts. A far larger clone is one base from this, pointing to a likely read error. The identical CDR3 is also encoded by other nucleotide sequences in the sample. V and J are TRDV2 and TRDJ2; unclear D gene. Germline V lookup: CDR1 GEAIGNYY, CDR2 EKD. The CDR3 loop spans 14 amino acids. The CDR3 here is CACDTWSLTAQLFF. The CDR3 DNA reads TGTGCTTGTGACACATGGTCTTTGACAGCACAACTCTTCTTT.

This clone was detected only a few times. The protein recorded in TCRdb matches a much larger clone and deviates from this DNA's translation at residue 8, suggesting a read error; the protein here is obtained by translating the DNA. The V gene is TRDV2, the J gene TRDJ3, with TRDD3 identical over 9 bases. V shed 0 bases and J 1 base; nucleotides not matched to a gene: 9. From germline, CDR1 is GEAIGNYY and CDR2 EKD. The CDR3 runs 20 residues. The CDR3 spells CACDTVLPGDTSWDTRQMFF. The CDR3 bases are TGTGCCTGTGACACCGTTCTACCGGGGGATACATCCTGGGACACCCGACAGATGTTTTTC.

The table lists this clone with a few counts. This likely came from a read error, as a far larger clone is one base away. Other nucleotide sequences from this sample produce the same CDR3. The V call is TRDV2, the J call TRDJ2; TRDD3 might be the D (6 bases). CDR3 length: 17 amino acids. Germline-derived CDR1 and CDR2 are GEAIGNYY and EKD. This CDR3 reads CACDTAGVPSLTAQLFF. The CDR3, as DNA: TGTGCTTGTGACACCGCTGGGGTCCCCTCTTTGACAGCACAACTCTTCTTT.

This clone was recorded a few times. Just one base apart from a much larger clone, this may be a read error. The CDR3 DNA reads as TGTGCCTGTGACACCGTCGGGGGGATACACTCCTGGGACACCCGACAGATGTTTTTC. Its protein is CACDTVGGIHSWDTRQMFF. The rearrangement links TRDV2 to TRDJ3, with 9 bases aligning to TRDD3. This CDR3 is 19 amino acids long. Germline V lookup: CDR1 GEAIGNYY, CDR2 EKD. The trim removed 0 bases at V and 0 bases at J, leaving 5 bases unmatched.

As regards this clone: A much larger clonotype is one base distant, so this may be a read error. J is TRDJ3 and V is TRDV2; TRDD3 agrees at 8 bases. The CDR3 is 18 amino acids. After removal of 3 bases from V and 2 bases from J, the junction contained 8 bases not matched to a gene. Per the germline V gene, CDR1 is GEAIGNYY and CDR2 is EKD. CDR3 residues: CACDLLGVHPWDTRQMFF. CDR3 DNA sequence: TGTGCCTGTGACTTACTGGGGGTCCACCCCTGGGACACCCGACAGATGTTTTTC.

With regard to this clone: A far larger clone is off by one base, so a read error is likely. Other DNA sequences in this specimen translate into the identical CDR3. The CDR3 here is CACDTLGETAQLFF. CDR3 DNA: TGTGCCTGTGACACTCTGGGGGAGACGGCACAACTCTTCTTT. The rearrangement uses TRDV2 and TRDJ2; 8 bases agree with TRDD3. CDR1 and CDR2 from the germline V gene are GEAIGNYY and EKD. The junction had 5 bases not matched to a gene; V was cut back by 1 base and J by 8 bases. The length of the CDR3 is 14 residues.

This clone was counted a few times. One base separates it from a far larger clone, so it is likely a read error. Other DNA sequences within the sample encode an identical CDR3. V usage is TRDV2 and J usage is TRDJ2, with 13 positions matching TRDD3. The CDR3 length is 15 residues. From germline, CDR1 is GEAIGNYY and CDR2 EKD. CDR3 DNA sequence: TGTGCCTGTGACCTACTGGGGGATACGACAGCACAACTATTCTTT. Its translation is CACDLLGDTTAQLFF.

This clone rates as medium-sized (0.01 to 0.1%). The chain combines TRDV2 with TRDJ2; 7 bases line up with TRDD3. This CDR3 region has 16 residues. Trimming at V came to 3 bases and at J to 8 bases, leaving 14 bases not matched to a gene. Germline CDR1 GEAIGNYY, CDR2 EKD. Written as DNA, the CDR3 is TGTGCCTGTGACCCCCTCCCTGGGGGCCCCTCGGCACAACTCTTCTTT. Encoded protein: CACDPLPGGPSAQLFF.

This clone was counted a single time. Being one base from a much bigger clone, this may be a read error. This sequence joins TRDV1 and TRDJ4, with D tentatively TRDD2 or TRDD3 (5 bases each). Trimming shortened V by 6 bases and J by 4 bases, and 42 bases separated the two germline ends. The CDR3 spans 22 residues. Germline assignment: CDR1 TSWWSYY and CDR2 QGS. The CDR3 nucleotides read TGTGCTCTTGGTTCTAGCACGAGGTTTCCTTTTGCGTGGGATGCCCCTTATTCACCCCTGATCTTT. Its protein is CALGSSTRFPFAWDAPYSPLIF.

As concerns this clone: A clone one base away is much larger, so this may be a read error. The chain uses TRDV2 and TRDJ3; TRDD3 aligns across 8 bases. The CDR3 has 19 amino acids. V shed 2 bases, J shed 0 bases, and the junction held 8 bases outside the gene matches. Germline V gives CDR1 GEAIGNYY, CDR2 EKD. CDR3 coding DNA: TGTGCCTGTGACATCGTCTACTGGGGGTCCTCCTGGGACACCCGACAGATGTTTTTC. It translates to CACDIVYWGSSWDTRQMFF.

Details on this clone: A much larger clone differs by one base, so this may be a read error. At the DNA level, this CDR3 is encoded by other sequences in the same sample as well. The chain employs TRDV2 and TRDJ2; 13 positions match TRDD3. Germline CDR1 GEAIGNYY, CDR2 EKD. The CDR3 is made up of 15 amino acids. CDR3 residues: CACDILGDTTAQLFF. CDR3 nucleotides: TGTGCCTGTGACATACTGGGGGATACGACAGCGCAACTCTTCTTT.

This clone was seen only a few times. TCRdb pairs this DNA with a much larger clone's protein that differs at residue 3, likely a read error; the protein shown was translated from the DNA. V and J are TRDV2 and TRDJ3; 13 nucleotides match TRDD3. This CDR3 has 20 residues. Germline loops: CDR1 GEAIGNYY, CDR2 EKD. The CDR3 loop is CAYDSLLGDTRSWDTRQMFF. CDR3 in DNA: TGTGCCTATGACAGTTTACTGGGGGATACGCGTTCCTGGGACACCCGACAGATGTTTTTC.

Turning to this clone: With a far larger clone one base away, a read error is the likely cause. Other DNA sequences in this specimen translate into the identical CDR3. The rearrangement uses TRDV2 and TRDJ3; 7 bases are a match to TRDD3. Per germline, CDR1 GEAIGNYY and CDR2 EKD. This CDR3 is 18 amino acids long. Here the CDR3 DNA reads TGTGCCTGTGACACACCGTACTGGGGTTCCTGGGACACCCGGCAGATGTTTTTC. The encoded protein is CACDTPYWGSWDTRQMFF.

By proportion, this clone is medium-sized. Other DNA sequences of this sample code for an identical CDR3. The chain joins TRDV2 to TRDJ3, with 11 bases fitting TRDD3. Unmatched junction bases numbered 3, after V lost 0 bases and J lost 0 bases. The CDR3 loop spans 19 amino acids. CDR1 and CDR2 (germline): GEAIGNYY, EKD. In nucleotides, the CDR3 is TGTGCCTGTGACACCGCCACTGGGGGATACTCCTGGGACACCCGACAGATGTTTTTC. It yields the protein CACDTATGGYSWDTRQMFF.

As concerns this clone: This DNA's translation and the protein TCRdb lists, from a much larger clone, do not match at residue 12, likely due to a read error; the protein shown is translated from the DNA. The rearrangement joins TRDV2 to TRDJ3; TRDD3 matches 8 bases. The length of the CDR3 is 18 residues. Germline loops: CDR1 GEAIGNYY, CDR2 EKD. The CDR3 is CACDTVGDASWVTRQMFF. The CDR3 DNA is TGTGCCTGTGACACGGTGGGGGATGCCTCCTGGGTCACCCGACAGATGTTTTTC.

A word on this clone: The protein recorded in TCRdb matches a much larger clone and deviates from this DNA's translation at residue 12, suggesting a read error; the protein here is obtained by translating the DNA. CDR3 sequence: CACEYWGSSWDARQMFF. CDR3 sequence (DNA): TGTGCCTGTGAATACTGGGGGAGCTCCTGGGACGCCCGACAGATGTTTTTC. The J gene is TRDJ3, the V gene TRDV2, with 9 bases matching TRDD3. The CDR3 length is 17 residues. In germline, CDR1 is GEAIGNYY, CDR2 EKD.

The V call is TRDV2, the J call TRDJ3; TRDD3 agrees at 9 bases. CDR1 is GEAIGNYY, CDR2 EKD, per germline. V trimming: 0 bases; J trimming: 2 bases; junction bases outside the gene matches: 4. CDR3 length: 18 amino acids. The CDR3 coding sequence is TGTGCCTGTGACACCTGGGGGATAAGCGCCTGGGACACCCGACAGATGTTTTTC. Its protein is CACDTWGISAWDTRQMFF.

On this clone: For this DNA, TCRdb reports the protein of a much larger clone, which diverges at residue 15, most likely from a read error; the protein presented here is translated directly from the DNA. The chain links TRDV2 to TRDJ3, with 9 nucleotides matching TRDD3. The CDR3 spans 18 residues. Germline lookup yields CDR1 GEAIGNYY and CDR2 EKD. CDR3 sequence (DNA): TGTGCCTGTGACACGTACTGGGGGAGCTCCTGGGACACCCGACTGATGTTTTTC. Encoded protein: CACDTYWGSSWDTRLMFF.

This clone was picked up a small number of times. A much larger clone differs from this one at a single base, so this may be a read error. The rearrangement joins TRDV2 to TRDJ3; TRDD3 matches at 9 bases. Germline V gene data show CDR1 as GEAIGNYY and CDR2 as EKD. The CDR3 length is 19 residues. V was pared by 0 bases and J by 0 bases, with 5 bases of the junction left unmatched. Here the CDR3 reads CACDTVLGEGSWDTRQMFF. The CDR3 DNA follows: TGTGCCTGTGACACCGTACTGGGGGAGGGCTCCTGGGACACCCGACAGATGTTTTTC.